These 5 T cell receptor beta chains were sequenced from one sample in a study of human T cells and chemical hapten exposure. TCRdb ran MiXCR on the RACE reads and lists one entry per CDR3 protein. The table lists tens of thousands of distinct CDR3 sequences, 9.5% to 10% of them singletons. As for time point: pre-sensitization, week 0. The sample's treatment: therapeutic diphenylcyclopropenone sensitization with weekly scalp DPC. It was unfractionated whole blood from which total RNA was extracted. The starting material was whole blood, obtained in connection with sensitization to the hapten diphenylcyclopropenone (DPC). All receptors come from a woman in her twenties or thirties with alopecia areata. Some clones in this sample may be carry-over from other donors' samples.

This clonotype was recorded at least ten times. The chain combines TRBV6-6 with TRBJ2-7; 9 positions match TRBD1. The ends lost 5 bases at V and 2 bases at J; junction bases unmatched: 7. The CDR3 runs 15 residues. The germline gives CDR1 MNHNY, CDR2 SVGAGI (reference sequence). CDR3 bases: TGTGCCAGCAGTGGTGGACAGGGGAGGCCCTACGAGCAGTACTTC. It translates to CASSGGQGRPYEQYF.

The V gene is TRBV7-9, the J gene TRBJ2-4; no definite D call. From germline, CDR1 is SEHNR and CDR2 FQNEAQ (reference sequence). V was pared by 5 bases and J by 5 bases, with 10 bases between. The CDR3 spans 13 residues. The CDR3: CASSTATENIQYF. In DNA form, the CDR3 reads TGTGCCAGCAGCACCGCGACGGAAAACATTCAGTACTTC.

This chain links TRBV18 with TRBJ2-1, with D unresolved. The CDR3 spans 14 residues. V lost 2 bases and J 8 bases, leaving 13 bases between the germline ends. Per the germline V gene, CDR1 is KGHSH and CDR2 is LQKENI. CDR3: CASSPTNIGDEQFF. CDR3 sequence (DNA): TGTGCCAGCTCACCAACTAATATAGGCGATGAGCAGTTCTTC.

The genes are TRBV28 and TRBJ1-5; possibly TRBD1 for D (6 bases). The germline gives CDR1 MDHEN, CDR2 SYDVKM. The CDR3 runs 15 residues. With 5 bases removed from V and 1 base from J, the gap between germline ends came to 12 bases. The CDR3 sequence is CASSPSRGSNQPQHF. The CDR3 bases are TGTGCCAGCAGTCCCAGCAGGGGAAGCAATCAGCCCCAGCATTTT.

About this clonotype: This may come from a read error, since a much larger clone is one base off. This chain joins TRBV12-3 or TRBV12-4 and TRBJ1-1; D gene unclear. The CDR3 length is 13 residues. Trimming removed 6 bases from V and 7 bases from J, with 15 bases in between. The CDR3 bases are TGTGCCAGCAGACCCCTAGGGCAGCATGAAGCTTTCTTT. Translation gives CASRPLGQHEAFF.